What follows are 24 T cell receptor beta chains derived from one specimen sequenced in a study of blood T cell repertoires in COVID-19. The method was immunoSEQ multiplex PCR; TCRdb's version includes in-frame clones alone and lacks a portion of them. The repertoire holds about 280,000 clones, with 80% to 85% as singletons. The sequencing sample was made of PBMCs or T cells enriched from blood (not recorded which). The receptor source for this set is a man aged 40-55 years who had been exposed to COVID-19.

The chain is built from TRBV19 and TRBJ1-1; TRBD1 might be the D (6 bases). The germline V gene has CDR1 LNHDA and CDR2 SQIVND (reference sequence). The CDR3 consists of 15 residues. Deletions cut 6 bases from V and 0 bases from J, with 14 bases between. The DNA for the CDR3 is TGTGCCAGTAGCGCAGGGGCCATCATGAACACTGAAGCTTTCTTT. This codes for CASSAGAIMNTEAFF.

J is TRBJ1-1 and V is TRBV5-1; 7 bases line up with TRBD1. Germline V gene sequence: CDR1 SGHRS, CDR2 YFSETQ. V dropped 4 bases and J dropped 9; count of bases not matched to a gene: 18. The CDR3 runs 16 residues. In DNA form, the CDR3 reads TGCGCCAGCAGCCGGGACAGCCCCTCCGGCGGGTCACAAGCTTTCTTT. This codes for CASSRDSPSGGSQAFF.

The V and J genes are TRBV11-2 and TRBJ2-7; no firm D call. Germline CDR1 and CDR2: SGHAT and FQNNGV. The CDR3 sequence is 13 residues long. Trimming removed 2 bases at V and 3 bases at J, with 8 bases between. The CDR3 DNA reads TGTGCCAGCAGCTTATATAGCAGCTACGAGCAGTACTTC. This codes for CASSLYSSYEQYF.

The rearrangement uses TRBV6-5 and TRBJ2-7; 7 nucleotides line up with TRBD2. With 2 bases clipped from V and 6 bases from J, the junction kept 7 bases outside the gene matches. This CDR3 spans 14 amino acids. Per germline, CDR1 MNHEY and CDR2 SVGAGI. The CDR3 sequence: CASSYGRGPREQYF. The CDR3 bases are TGTGCCAGCAGTTACGGGAGGGGCCCTCGCGAGCAGTACTTC.

Only a few counts were recorded for this clone. The gene calls are TRBV5-1 and TRBJ2-2, with 7 bases lining up with TRBD2. The CDR3 contains 15 residues. The V segment lost 1 base and the J segment 6 bases; nucleotides outside the gene matches: 6. Per the germline V gene, CDR1 is SGHRS and CDR2 is YFSETQ. The CDR3 here is CASSLSPGGAGELFF. CDR3 nucleotide sequence: TGCGCCAGCAGCTTGTCCCCTGGGGGGGCCGGGGAGCTGTTTTTT.

V gene TRBV5-6 combines with J gene TRBJ2-3; 7 bases align to TRBD2. V dropped 4 bases and J dropped 4; count of bases not matched to a gene: 9. Germline values: CDR1 SGHDT, CDR2 YYEEEE. The CDR3 is 15 residues long. CDR3 loop: CASSRGAGRADTQYF. For the CDR3, the DNA is TGTGCCAGCAGCCGCGGAGCTGGGAGGGCAGATACGCAGTATTTT.

This clone was counted a few times. The CDR3 spells CASTSLGHSEETQYF. The CDR3 nucleotides are TGCGCCAGCACCTCGTTAGGACACTCCGAAGAGACCCAGTACTTC. The V and J genes are TRBV5-1 and TRBJ2-5; perhaps TRBD1 as D (5 bases). Trimming took off 6 bases at V and 3 bases at J, with 18 bases between the two ends. Per germline, CDR1 SGHRS and CDR2 YFSETQ. The CDR3 runs to 15 residues.

The chain uses TRBV15 and TRBJ1-5; TRBD1 aligns across 7 bases. The CDR3 spans 15 residues. Germline V CDR1 and CDR2: LNHNV, YYDKDF (reference sequence). Trimming removed 2 bases from V and 1 base from J; junction bases left unmatched: 2. The CDR3 reads CATSRSGGSNQPQHF. DNA of the CDR3: TGTGCCACCAGCAGATCAGGGGGAAGCAATCAGCCCCAGCATTTT.

J is TRBJ2-2 and V is TRBV6-1; 9 bases line up with TRBD2. The trim removed 1 base at V and 6 bases at J, leaving 6 bases unmatched. CDR1 and CDR2 from the germline V gene are MNHNS and SASEGT. The CDR3 is 16 amino acids. DNA for the CDR3: TGTGCCAGCAGTGAAGGACTAGCGGCCCGGTCCGGGGAGCTGTTTTTT. This gives the protein CASSEGLAARSGELFF.

V is TRBV5-4 and J is TRBJ2-1, with TRBD2 identical over 9 bases. Germline V lookup: CDR1 SGHNT, CDR2 YYREEE (reference sequence). V gave up 0 bases and J gave up 1 base; unmatched junction bases: 11. This CDR3 region has 19 residues. For the CDR3, the DNA is TGTGCCAGCAGCTTGGCCCGGCTAGCGGGATCGTTTTCCTACAATGAGCAGTTCTTC. Amino acid sequence: CASSLARLAGSFSYNEQFF.

V gene TRBV10-3 combines with J gene TRBJ2-5; 7 nucleotides align to TRBD1. This CDR3 contains 13 residues. The junction had 5 bases not matched to a gene; V was cut back by 6 bases and J by 4 bases. Germline CDR1 and CDR2: ENHRY and SYGVKD. The CDR3 DNA reads as TGTGCCATCAGCGGAAACAGGGGAGAGACCCAGTACTTC. Protein sequence: CAISGNRGETQYF.

The chain couples TRBV3-1 (or the pseudogene TRBV3-2) to TRBJ2-4; D is unresolved. Trimming removed 0 bases from V and 0 bases from J, with 6 bases in between. CDR3 length: 15 amino acids. Germline assignment: CDR1 LGHDT and CDR2 YNNKEL (reference sequence). The CDR3 region is CASSQELVAKNIQYF. As DNA, the CDR3 is TGTGCCAGCAGCCAAGAATTAGTAGCCAAAAACATTCAGTACTTC.

In its sample, this clone was seen a few times. The J gene is TRBJ1-2, the V gene TRBV19; D gene ambiguous. CDR1 is LNHDA, CDR2 SQIVND, per germline (reference sequence). The V end was cut by 6 bases, the J end by 7 bases, with 12 bases between. The CDR3 runs 12 residues. Written as DNA, the CDR3 is TGTGCCAGTAGGACCCCGGGTCCTGGCTACACCTTC. Encoded protein: CASRTPGPGYTF.

The chain is built from TRBV5-5 and TRBJ2-3; 10 bases match TRBD2. V dropped 4 bases and J dropped 3; count of bases not matched to a gene: 8. The germline gives CDR1 SGHKS, CDR2 YYEKEE (reference sequence). The CDR3 runs 16 residues. In DNA, the CDR3 is TGTGCCAGCAGCGCTGGGCCTAGCGGGAGTACAGATACGCAGTATTTT. This gives the protein CASSAGPSGSTDTQYF.

This clone was counted a few times. This sequence joins TRBV19 and TRBJ1-3; 7 positions match TRBD1. J was trimmed by 2 bases and V by 10 bases; bases with no gene match: 11. The CDR3 consists of 15 residues. Germline V lookup: CDR1 LNHDA, CDR2 SQIVND (reference sequence). The CDR3 coding sequence is TGTGCCACTAAAACGACAGGGAGGACTGGAAACACCATATATTTT. Translating it yields CATKTTGRTGNTIYF.

The rearrangement joins TRBV30 to TRBJ2-4, with D perhaps TRBD2 (7 bases). Per germline, CDR1 GTSNPN and CDR2 SVGIG (reference sequence). This CDR3 is built from 17 residues. Trimming shortened V by 0 bases and J by 0 bases, and 15 bases separated the two germline ends. CDR3 loop: CAWSVRGALLAKNIQYF. The DNA of the CDR3 is TGTGCCTGGAGTGTACGGGGGGCGTTACTAGCCAAAAACATTCAGTACTTC.

The rearrangement joins TRBV9 to TRBJ1-4; 10 nucleotides align to TRBD1. CDR3 size: 15 residues. Per the germline V gene, CDR1 is SGDLS and CDR2 is YYNGEE. V lost 2 bases and J lost 5; bases outside the gene matches: 3. DNA for the CDR3: TGTGCCAGCAGCGTTATGGGACAGGGGAATGAAAAACTGTTTTTT. It translates to CASSVMGQGNEKLFF.

The V call is TRBV6-5, the J call TRBJ1-2; D gene unclear. The germline V gene has CDR1 MNHEY and CDR2 SVGAGI. This CDR3 contains 14 residues. Trimming took off 6 bases at V and 8 bases at J, with 19 bases between the two ends. CDR3: CASSNRFRPLGYTF. CDR3 DNA sequence: TGTGCCAGCAGCAACCGGTTCAGGCCGTTGGGCTACACCTTC.

J is TRBJ1-1 and V is TRBV19; 7 bases align to TRBD1. The CDR3 extends over 14 amino acids. The trim removed 11 bases at V and 4 bases at J, leaving 13 bases unmatched. CDR1 is LNHDA, CDR2 SQIVND, per germline (reference sequence). The CDR3 spells CACRQGGQSTEAFF. The CDR3 region has the DNA TGTGCCTGTCGACAGGGAGGCCAGAGCACTGAAGCTTTCTTT.

The chain couples TRBV24-1 to TRBJ2-3; a weak D match, TRBD2 (6 bases). CDR1 and CDR2 (germline): KGHDR, SFDVKD. V was shortened by 2 bases and J by 3 bases, with 14 bases between the two germline ends. This CDR3 contains 16 residues. CDR3 coding DNA: TGTGCCACCAGTGATTCGACTAGTTTGGGTACAGATACGCAGTATTTT. It yields the protein CATSDSTSLGTDTQYF.

The rearrangement uses TRBV13 and TRBJ1-2, with 8 bases that match TRBD1. This CDR3 is built from 14 residues. Trimming took 0 bases from V and 7 from J; bases not matched to a gene: 4. Germline V CDR1 and CDR2: PRHDT, FYEKMQ (reference sequence). The CDR3 protein is CASSLGQGVSGYTF. In DNA, the CDR3 is TGTGCCAGCAGCTTAGGACAGGGGGTCTCTGGCTACACCTTC.

The chain uses TRBV4-1 and TRBJ1-4; TRBD1 matches at 7 bases. The CDR3 contains 15 residues. Germline CDR1 is MGHRA and CDR2 is YSYEKL. J lost 8 bases, V lost 1 base, and 7 bases had no gene match. CDR3 in amino acids: CASSQGKGAKEKLFF. In DNA form, the CDR3 reads TGCGCCAGCAGCCAAGGAAAGGGGGCCAAGGAAAAACTGTTTTTT.

The chain joins TRBV6-5 to TRBJ1-3; no reliable D call. The ends were cut back, 0 bases at V and 4 bases at J, with 7 bases in the middle. Germline V lookup: CDR1 MNHEY, CDR2 SVGAGI. The CDR3 runs 14 residues. DNA for the CDR3: TGTGCCAGCAGTTACTCGAGCGTGGGAAACACCATATATTTT. Protein sequence: CASSYSSVGNTIYF.

The chain employs TRBV7-9 and TRBJ2-3; D is ambiguous. Germline lookup yields CDR1 SEHNR and CDR2 FQNEAQ (reference sequence). The CDR3 covers 18 residues. Trimming stripped 6 bases from V and 0 bases from J, with 22 bases between. For the CDR3, the DNA is TGTGCCAGCAGGTCCGCTCAGGTCGACGGAACGAGCACAGATACGCAGTATTTT. Its protein is CASRSAQVDGTSTDTQYF. The full variable domain, completed using reference TRBV7-9 and TRBJ2-3, is DTGVSQNPRHKITKRGQNVTFRCDPISEHNRLYWYRQTLGQGPEFLTYFQNEAQLEKSRLLSDRFSAERPKGSFSTLEIQRTEQGDSAMYLCASRSAQVDGTSTDTQYFGPGTRLTVL.